In this sample, the clone carrying this TCR beta chain turned up many times. Its antigen is still unknown. Unique molecular identifiers (one per individual cDNA molecule) were attached. TCRdb redid the calling of the 5' RACE reads with MiXCR, one entry per CDR3 protein. The table has about 53,000 distinct CDR3 sequences, around 10% seen once. This entry belongs to a study of early T cells in non-severe SARS-CoV-2 infection. Study summary: Unsorted whole-blood RNA was sequenced in bulk, leaving chains unpaired.

Germline trimming cut 5 bases from V and 3 bases from J; bases unmatched to any gene: 4. The CDR3 has 14 amino acids. Findings of the study overall: Comparison of clonotypes with VDJdb favored anti-spike CD8 responses while missing private and CD4 specificities.

The source is an adult who was a healthcare worker with PCR-confirmed SARS-CoV-2 infection or an uninfected control (not recorded which). The rearrangement joins TRBV12-3 or TRBV12-4 to TRBJ2-7, with 10 bases matching TRBD2. This sample comprised whole blood, obtained at baseline. CDR3 coding DNA: TGTGCCAGCAGTACAGCGGGAGGGGGCTACGAGCAGTACTTC. Its protein is CASSTAGGGYEQYF.